These 16 T cell receptor beta chains came from one sample sequenced in a study of blood T cells in healthy people across ages. Sample-barcoded 5' priming and a J-beta primer mix drove a second PCR of roughly 6 to 12 cycles. MiXCR, run by TCRdb on the 5' RACE reads, gives a single entry per CDR3 protein. The repertoire holds roughly 1.6 million distinct CDR3 sequences, with 30% to 35% as singletons. The sequenced sample was blood. The source is a woman younger than 45 in good health.

The V gene is TRBV7-9, the J gene TRBJ2-5; D is undetermined. The CDR3 runs 15 residues. Germline V gene lookup returns CDR1 SEHNR and CDR2 FQNEAQ (reference sequence). With 3 bases removed from V and 0 bases from J, the gap between germline ends came to 11 bases. The CDR3 nucleotides read TGTGCCAGCAGCTTGGTCGTCGGGTACCAAGAGACCCAGTACTTC. Its protein product is CASSLVVGYQETQYF.

This chain joins TRBV27 and TRBJ1-4, with D unresolved. V was cut by 2 bases and J by 0 bases, with 10 bases left in between. The CDR3 is made up of 16 amino acids. The V gene's germline CDR1 is MNHEY and CDR2 SMNVEV (reference sequence). CDR3 in amino acids: CASSLTRTATNEKLFF. The DNA for the CDR3 is TGTGCCAGCAGTTTAACCCGGACGGCAACTAATGAAAAACTGTTTTTT.

V gene TRBV10-1 combines with J gene TRBJ2-2; D gene unclear. Germline CDR1 is WNHNN and CDR2 is SYGVQD (reference sequence). This CDR3 region has 14 residues. V was cut by 4 bases and J by 3 bases, with 9 bases left in between. Here the CDR3 DNA reads TGCGCCAGCAGTGCAAACAGATACACCGGGGAGCTGTTTTTT. Translation: CASSANRYTGELFF.

This clonotype was detected only a few times. This could be a read error, since a much larger clone is one nucleotide away. This chain joins TRBV10-3 and TRBJ2-7; 9 bases are shared with TRBD2. From germline, CDR1 is ENHRY and CDR2 SYGVKD. The CDR3 consists of 15 residues. Losses at the gene ends were 4 bases for V and 7 bases for J; bases not matched to a gene: 11. Here the CDR3 DNA reads TGTGCCATCAGTGTCGCTAGCGGGACCCGAGGGGAGCAGTACTTC. Translated: CAISVASGTRGEQYF.

This clonotype was observed many times. The chain recombines TRBV12-3 or TRBV12-4 with TRBJ2-7; 9 bases agree with TRBD2. There are 16 residues in the CDR3. V gave up 6 bases and J gave up 0 bases; unmatched junction bases: 9. CDR3 loop: CASSPQRGVSSYEQYF. For the CDR3, the DNA is TGTGCCAGCAGCCCGCAGCGGGGGGTCAGCTCCTACGAGCAGTACTTC.

This clonotype has ten or more counts. The chain uses TRBV30 and TRBJ1-6; 7 nucleotides agree with TRBD1. The germline CDR1 and CDR2 sequences are GTSNPN and SVGIG (reference sequence). This CDR3 has 14 residues. Trimming took 5 bases from V and 8 from J; bases not matched to a gene: 9. CDR3 protein: CAWSDKTGHSPLHF. The CDR3 DNA follows: TGTGCCTGGTCGGATAAGACAGGGCATTCACCCCTCCACTTT.

For this clonotype: Just one base apart from a much larger clone, this may be a read error. The V and J genes are TRBV4-2 and TRBJ2-5; D ambiguous. Judging by the DNA end, TRBJ2-7 fits better; the J call may be wrong. From germline, CDR1 is LGHNA and CDR2 YNFKEQ. The CDR3 is 14 amino acids. The CDR3 DNA follows: TGTGCCAGCAGCCAAGATTCTCAGGCCTACGAGCAGTACTTC. Translation gives CASSQDSQAYEQYF.

Here the CDR3 reads CSAPEVGDHEKLFF. CDR3 bases: TGCAGTGCGCCAGAGGTCGGGGATCATGAAAAACTGTTTTTT. This chain links TRBV20-1 with TRBJ1-4; no clear D gene. The germline V and J ends were trimmed by 6 bases and 6 bases, with 17 bases remaining between them. From germline, CDR1 is DFQATT and CDR2 SNEGSKA (reference sequence). The CDR3 has 14 amino acids.

This clonotype was seen just once. This chain links TRBV6-5 with TRBJ2-3; 7 bases fit TRBD2. Per germline, CDR1 MNHEY and CDR2 SVGAGI. V shed 8 bases, J shed 5 bases, and the junction held 10 bases outside the gene matches. The CDR3 consists of 14 residues. This CDR3 reads CASGTTREGDTQYF. Here the CDR3 DNA reads TGTGCCAGCGGGACTACTAGAGAGGGAGATACGCAGTATTTT.

This clonotype came up a few times. The CDR3 DNA follows: TGTGCCAGCAGTTTTTCTGGTCGTTGGGGAATATCCTACAATGAGCAGTTCTTC. It translates to CASSFSGRWGISYNEQFF. The chain carries TRBV28 and TRBJ2-1; no clear D gene. CDR3 size: 18 residues. V gave up 3 bases and J gave up 1 base, with 19 bases separating them. Looked up from germline, CDR1 is MDHEN and CDR2 is SYDVKM.

The V gene is TRBV12-3 or TRBV12-4, the J gene TRBJ1-6, with unresolved D. V was clipped by 10 bases and J by 7 bases, with 23 bases between them. There are 16 residues in the CDR3. CDR3: CANCPGWKTGNSPLHF. The CDR3 bases are TGTGCCAACTGCCCGGGCTGGAAAACGGGGAATTCACCCCTCCACTTT.

The V call is TRBV20-1, the J call TRBJ1-2; 7 nucleotides line up with TRBD1. Germline V lookup: CDR1 DFQATT, CDR2 SNEGSKA (reference sequence). V was clipped by 6 bases and J by 2 bases; unmatched bases: 9. CDR3 length: 14 residues. In DNA form, the CDR3 reads TGCAGTGCCCAGACAGGGATACTGAACTATGGCTACACCTTC. It yields the protein CSAQTGILNYGYTF.

This chain links TRBV2 with TRBJ2-5; TRBD1 aligns across 7 bases. The CDR3 length is 15 residues. V was clipped by 1 base and J by 4 bases; unmatched bases: 6. Germline CDR1 SNHLY, CDR2 FYNNEI. CDR3 residues: CASSEEGAGGETQYF. The DNA for the CDR3 is TGTGCCAGCAGTGAAGAAGGGGCAGGGGGAGAGACCCAGTACTTC.

The chain combines TRBV11-2 with TRBJ1-5; D not resolved. This CDR3 contains 15 residues. Trimming took off 5 bases at V and 5 bases at J, with 16 bases between the two ends. Germline V lookup: CDR1 SGHAT, CDR2 FQNNGV. The CDR3: CASSPGVGVDQPQHF. Written as DNA, the CDR3 is TGTGCCAGCAGCCCCGGGGTCGGAGTTGATCAGCCCCAGCATTTT. The whole variable domain, filled in from reference TRBV11-2 and TRBJ1-5, reads EAGVAQSPRYKIIEKRQSVAFWCNPISGHATLYWYQQILGQGPKLLIQFQNNGVVDDSQLPKDRFSAERLKGVDSTLKIQPAKLEDSAVYLCASSPGVGVDQPQHFGDGTRLSIL.

CDR3 DNA sequence: TGTGCCAGCAGGCCGCGGGGGCAGTATTCACCCCTCCACTTT. It specifies CASRPRGQYSPLHF. The chain recombines TRBV28 with TRBJ1-6; possibly TRBD1 for D (6 bases). V was shortened by 6 bases and J by 8 bases, with 14 bases between the two germline ends. The CDR3 covers 14 residues. The V gene's germline CDR1 is MDHEN and CDR2 SYDVKM.

There are a few counts of this clonotype. The chain recombines TRBV7-8 with TRBJ2-4; the D is unclear. From germline, CDR1 is SGHVS and CDR2 FQNEAQ. Trimming left V 1 base short and J 2 bases short, with 12 bases between. There are 16 residues in the CDR3. The CDR3 sequence is CASSLGGSNSKNIQYF. In DNA, the CDR3 is TGTGCCAGCAGCTTAGGGGGAAGTAATTCCAAAAACATTCAGTACTTC.